This TCR beta chain is from a study of blood T cell repertoires in COVID-19. Study context: PBMCs, B-cell-depleted T cells, or T cells were the source of the cDNA or gDNA that made up the material.

Seattle's cohort entered during active infection and was followed longitudinally. The CDR3 runs to 16 residues. Per the germline V gene, CDR1 is LGHNA and CDR2 is YNFKEQ. V lost 0 bases, J lost 5 bases, and 16 bases lay in between. As processed by the authors: It was from reference gene primer amplification that nucleated cell counts were estimated. Only in-frame clones appear in the TCRdb table, and some are missing; sequencing was by immunoSEQ multiplex PCR. The DNA gave D and trimming, while V, J and clone size come from that table. The sample includes about 130,000 clones, more than 75% seen only once; the top ten take approximately 10%.

Material for sequencing was peripheral blood. V usage is TRBV4-2 and J usage is TRBJ1-2; D is ambiguous. The receptor's source is a woman in her seventies with COVID-19, enrolled during active disease. The CDR3 DNA follows: TGTGCCAGCAGCCAAGATGTCGGGGTTCTCGGGTATGGCTACACCTTC. This codes for CASSQDVGVLGYGYTF.